This T cell receptor (beta chain) was observed in a study of shared clonotypes between healthy human individuals. Spread over ten immunoSEQ deep assay plates, unsorted PBMC DNA underwent sequencing. Generated by immunoSEQ multiplex PCR, the TCRdb table keeps only in-frame clones and is missing some. The table records over 400,000 clones, approximately 80% of them present only once. The length of the CDR3 is 16 residues. Germline CDR1 reads SGHRS; CDR2 reads YFSETQ. V was trimmed by 6 bases and J by 2 bases, leaving 17 bases between them. The sequencing input was PBMCs. The rearrangement links TRBV5-1 to TRBJ2-2, with D possibly matching TRBD2 (6 bases). The clonotype comes from a woman in her thirties or forties in good health. Some clones in this sample may be carry-over from other donors' samples. CDR3 in amino acids: CASTPQPGDNTGELFF. Written as DNA, the CDR3 is TGCGCCAGCACCCCCCAACCGGGAGACAACACCGGGGAGCTGTTTTTT.